This T cell receptor beta chain was sequenced during a study of blood T cell repertoires in COVID-19. Study-level information: The United States, Italy and Spain supplied acute and convalescent COVID-19 samples. In each case, the material was cDNA or gDNA derived from T cells, B-cell-depleted T cells, or PBMCs.

Per the study methods: Reference gene primer amplification in the assay estimated nucleated cell counts. Clones were sequenced by immunoSEQ multiplex PCR, and TCRdb holds only the in-frame ones, with some missing. V, J and clone size are those of that table, while D and trimming were read from the DNA. The table includes approximately 120,000 clones, 88% detected once. Per germline, CDR1 WSHSY and CDR2 SAAADI. This CDR3 is built from 16 residues. V trimming: 2 bases; J trimming: 8 bases; junction bases outside the gene matches: 6. Sequenced material: peripheral blood. The chain recombines TRBV10-2 with TRBJ2-1; 13 bases align to TRBD2. The origin of this receptor is a human donor in a cohort sampled during active COVID-19. This chain's CDR3 is CASSEGGTSGIYEQFF. Here the CDR3 DNA reads TGCGCCAGCAGTGAGGGAGGGACTAGCGGGATATATGAGCAGTTCTTC.